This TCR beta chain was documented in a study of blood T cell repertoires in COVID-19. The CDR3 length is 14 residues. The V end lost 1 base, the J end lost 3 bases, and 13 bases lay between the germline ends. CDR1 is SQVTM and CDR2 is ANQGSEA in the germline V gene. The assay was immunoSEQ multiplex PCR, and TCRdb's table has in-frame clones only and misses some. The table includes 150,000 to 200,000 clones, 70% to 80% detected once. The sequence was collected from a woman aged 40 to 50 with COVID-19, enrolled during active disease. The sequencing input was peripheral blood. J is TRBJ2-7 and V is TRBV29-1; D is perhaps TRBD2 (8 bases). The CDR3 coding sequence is TGCAGCGTTGAAGTAGCGGGACAGATCTACGAGCAGTACTTC. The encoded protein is CSVEVAGQIYEQYF.